Below are 5 T cell receptor beta chains sequenced from a single sample in a study of Graves' ophthalmopathy and Graves' hyperthyroidism. Amplification from RNA transcripts yielded the TCR beta CDR3 regions. RT-PCR with HTBI primers came first, then second-round multiplex PCR. TCRdb recomputed calls from the multiplex PCR reads with MiXCR, one row per CDR3 protein. This table has about 400,000 distinct CDR3 sequences, about 18% appearing once. Sequenced: peripheral blood. These TCRs come from a young woman with Graves' ophthalmopathy.

This clonotype was observed many times. V gene TRBV5-5 combines with J gene TRBJ2-5; D possibly uses TRBD1 or TRBD2 (5 bases each). Germline-derived CDR1 and CDR2 are SGHKS and YYEKEE (reference sequence). The CDR3 covers 15 residues. Between the trimmed V and J ends, which lost 2 bases and 2 bases, there was a span of 13 bases. The CDR3 DNA follows: TGTGCCAGCAGCTTTGGGACCGAATATCAAGAGACCCAGTACTTC. It codes for CASSFGTEYQETQYF.

In its sample, this clonotype was seen many times. The chain employs TRBV6-5 and TRBJ2-7, with D maybe TRBD2 (6 bases). Germline V gene sequence: CDR1 MNHEY, CDR2 SVGAGI. This CDR3 comprises 15 residues. The V end was cut by 0 bases, the J end by 6 bases, with 15 bases between. This chain's CDR3 is CASSYSGTSLIEQYF. DNA for the CDR3: TGTGCCAGCAGTTACTCCGGGACTTCTCTTATCGAGCAGTACTTC.

As to this clonotype: A clone one base away is much larger, so this may be a read error. Because it lacks the conserved phenylalanine or tryptophan at the end, this CDR3 is likely a read error. The chain recombines TRBV11-2 with TRBJ2-7; TRBD2 is a possible D gene (7 bases). There are 18 residues in the CDR3. In germline, CDR1 is SGHAT, CDR2 FQNNGV. The germline V and J ends were trimmed by 4 bases and 1 base, with 23 bases remaining between them. CDR3 nucleotide sequence: TGTGCCAGCAGCTCTATGGGGGGGGGCTCCATGAAATCCTACGAGCAGTACTCC. Its protein is CASSSMGGGSMKSYEQYS.

This clonotype was seen at least ten times. The rearrangement uses TRBV28 and TRBJ2-5; D possibly corresponds to TRBD1 (6 bases). Trimming shortened V by 5 bases and J by 7 bases, and 20 bases separated the two germline ends. The CDR3 length is 15 residues. Germline-derived CDR1 and CDR2 are MDHEN and SYDVKM. In nucleotides, the CDR3 is TGTGCCAGCAGTAACAGAAAAGGGGGTCTTGGGACCCAGTACTTC. It encodes CASSNRKGGLGTQYF.

The sample holds many counts of this clonotype. The chain combines TRBV4-2 with TRBJ2-2, with 9 bases aligning to TRBD1. Looked up from germline, CDR1 is LGHNA and CDR2 is YNFKEQ. The CDR3 is 17 amino acids. V gave up 1 base and J gave up 4 bases; unmatched junction bases: 7. CDR3 bases: TGTGCCAGCAGCCAAGCCGGACAGGGGAGGCTCACCGGGGAGCTGTTTTTT. Its translation: CASSQAGQGRLTGELFF.